Presented here are 28 T cell receptor beta chains from one specimen sequenced in a study of T cell responses to AZD1222 COVID-19 vaccine. The repertoire was sequenced with immunoSEQ multiplex PCR; TCRdb's copy has only in-frame clones and lacks some. The table has about 200,000 clones, 93% seen once; the top ten hold around 1%. Sequenced here: peripheral blood, sampled 28 days after the second AZD1222 dose. These receptor sequences come from an adult who received the AZD1222 COVID-19 vaccine.

The chain is built from TRBV5-1 and TRBJ2-7; 8 bases fit TRBD2. The CDR3 covers 14 residues. V was clipped by 4 bases and J by 4 bases; unmatched bases: 7. Germline loops: CDR1 SGHRS, CDR2 YFSETQ. DNA for the CDR3: TGCGCCAGCAGCCCGGCGGGGGGTATGTACGAGCAGTACTTC. Translated, it gives CASSPAGGMYEQYF.

The chain links TRBV6-5 to TRBJ2-5, with TRBD2 matching 8 bases. Germline CDR1 is MNHEY and CDR2 is SVGAGI. V was pared by 2 bases and J by 2 bases, with 7 bases of the junction left unmatched. This CDR3 spans 16 amino acids. The CDR3 reads CASSYAGGGGQETQYF. The CDR3 nucleotides are TGTGCCAGCAGTTACGCGGGGGGCGGCGGACAAGAGACCCAGTACTTC.

The chain employs TRBV7-2 and TRBJ1-4; D unresolved. The CDR3 is 11 residues long. With 5 bases removed from V and 5 bases from J, the gap between germline ends came to 3 bases. Germline loops: CDR1 SGHTA, CDR2 FQGNSA. The CDR3 coding sequence is TGTGCCAGCAGCGCCAATGAAAAACTGTTTTTT. It codes for CASSANEKLFF.

This chain uses TRBV5-1 with TRBJ1-2, with a weak D call TRBD1 (5 bases). Per germline, CDR1 SGHRS and CDR2 YFSETQ. This CDR3 contains 12 residues. Trimming removed 3 bases at V and 5 bases at J, with 8 bases between. The CDR3 sequence is CASSSGLYGYTF. The CDR3 bases are TGCGCCAGCAGCTCGGGACTTTATGGCTACACCTTC.

About this clone itself: Lacking the conserved final phenylalanine or tryptophan, this CDR3 likely reflects a read error. The DNA is left out, because the CDR3 cannot be placed on it with certainty; the CDR3 is given as TCRdb lists it. This chain links TRBV3-1 (or the pseudogene TRBV3-2) with TRBJ1-4; TRBD1 is taken as the D call from the table, unchecked against the DNA. The CDR3 has 11 amino acids, counting both end residues. CDR1 is LGHDT and CDR2 is YNNKEL in the germline V gene (reference sequence). The CDR3 sequence: CASSQGRAIDL.

The chain joins TRBV25-1 to TRBJ1-1; D is undetermined. Germline-derived CDR1 and CDR2 are MGHDK and SYGVNS. This CDR3 is built from 15 residues. Between the trimmed V and J ends, which lost 1 base and 1 base, there was a span of 10 bases. Written as DNA, the CDR3 is TGTGCCAGCAGTGAATTCGGGGTCGCGAACACTGAAGCTTTCTTT. Translation gives CASSEFGVANTEAFF.

The chain recombines TRBV9 with TRBJ1-1, with D maybe TRBD1 (6 bases). The germline V gene encodes CDR1 SGDLS and CDR2 YYNGEE. Trimming removed 3 bases from V and 4 bases from J, with 13 bases in between. This CDR3 comprises 14 residues. In nucleotides, the CDR3 is TGTGCCAGCAGCGCTAGTACAGGGATCACTGAAGCTTTCTTT. Translation gives CASSASTGITEAFF.

This chain links TRBV12-3 or TRBV12-4 with TRBJ1-1, with D tentatively TRBD1 (6 bases). CDR3 length: 13 amino acids. The V end lost 4 bases, the J end lost 1 base, and 7 bases lay between the germline ends. Here the CDR3 reads CASSSQGNTEAFF. Written as DNA, the CDR3 is TGTGCCAGCAGTTCACAGGGGAACACTGAAGCTTTCTTT.

This rearrangement joins TRBV3-1 (or the pseudogene TRBV3-2) to TRBJ2-1; 7 bases are a match to TRBD2. Germline CDR1 and CDR2: LGHDT and YNNKEL (reference sequence). V shed 4 bases, J shed 4 bases, and the junction held 7 bases outside the gene matches. The CDR3 loop spans 15 amino acids. CDR3 DNA: TGTGCCAGCAGCCCGGTAGGACTAGTTTACAATGAGCAGTTCTTC. Residues: CASSPVGLVYNEQFF.

This clone was recorded only once. The chain is built from TRBV27 and TRBJ2-3, with D possibly being TRBD2 (7 bases). Germline CDR1 and CDR2: MNHEY and SMNVEV (reference sequence). V dropped 2 bases and J dropped 1 base, with 16 bases sitting between them. The length of the CDR3 is 17 residues. The CDR3 spells CASSLHGGGLGTDTQYF. Here the CDR3 DNA reads TGTGCCAGCAGTTTACATGGGGGGGGGCTGGGCACAGATACGCAGTATTTT.

V gene TRBV2 combines with J gene TRBJ1-5, with D unresolved. The CDR3 sequence is 12 residues long. V gave up 6 bases and J gave up 3 bases, with 6 bases separating them. Germline loops: CDR1 SNHLY, CDR2 FYNNEI. The CDR3 is CASSFNNQPQHF. The DNA for the CDR3 is TGTGCCAGCAGCTTCAACAATCAGCCCCAGCATTTT.

The chain is built from TRBV6-5 and TRBJ2-3, with a weak D call TRBD2 (6 bases). The CDR3 is made up of 15 amino acids. V was pared by 2 bases and J by 0 bases, with 9 bases between. The V gene's germline CDR1 is MNHEY and CDR2 SVGAGI. The CDR3 DNA reads TGTGCCAGCAGTTACGGGGGGAGAAGCACAGATACGCAGTATTTT. This sequence encodes CASSYGGRSTDTQYF.

This chain links TRBV3-1 (or the pseudogene TRBV3-2) with TRBJ2-2; possible D gene TRBD1, 5 bases. The CDR3 has 14 residues. The V gene lost 1 base and the J gene lost 6 bases, with 9 bases spanning the gap. From germline, CDR1 is LGHDT and CDR2 YNNKEL (reference sequence). The chain's CDR3 is CASSQGTSSGELFF. The CDR3 coding sequence is TGTGCCAGCAGCCAAGGGACATCATCCGGGGAGCTGTTTTTT.

This clone was found once. This rearrangement joins TRBV7-2 to TRBJ2-1; TRBD2 aligns across 7 bases. J lost 8 bases, V lost 5 bases, and 12 bases had no gene match. The CDR3 totals 15 residues. The germline CDR1 and CDR2 sequences are SGHTA and FQGNSA. CDR3 in amino acids: CASSPERAGGYEQFF. CDR3 sequence (DNA): TGTGCCAGCAGCCCAGAGCGGGCCGGGGGGTATGAGCAGTTCTTC.

V gene TRBV5-5 combines with J gene TRBJ1-1; 7 bases are shared with TRBD1. With V trimmed by 1 base and J by 0 bases, 3 bases remained unmatched. Germline assignment: CDR1 SGHKS and CDR2 YYEKEE (reference sequence). This CDR3 is 15 amino acids long. The CDR3 spells CASSLTGQMNTEAFF. The DNA of the CDR3 is TGTGCCAGCAGCTTGACGGGACAGATGAACACTGAAGCTTTCTTT.

V and J are TRBV3-1 (or the pseudogene TRBV3-2) and TRBJ1-1; D remains unclear. Trimming left V 3 bases short and J 4 bases short, with 9 bases between. Germline V CDR1 and CDR2: LGHDT, YNNKEL (reference sequence). The CDR3 is 13 amino acids. This chain's CDR3 is CASSQGSSTEAFF. The CDR3 region has the DNA TGTGCCAGCAGCCAGGGTTCTAGCACTGAAGCTTTCTTT.

This chain uses TRBV3-1 (or the pseudogene TRBV3-2) with TRBJ2-5; D is tentatively TRBD1 or TRBD2 (6 bases each). In germline, CDR1 is LGHDT, CDR2 YNNKEL (reference sequence). The CDR3 runs 15 residues. The germline V and J ends were trimmed by 2 bases and 4 bases, with 14 bases remaining between them. The CDR3 bases are TGTGCCAGCAGCCAAAATGCCGGGGGCGGAGAGACCCAGTACTTC. Its translation: CASSQNAGGGETQYF.

A single count supports this clone. The chain has TRBV7-2 and TRBJ1-1, with D unclear. Germline V gene sequence: CDR1 SGHTA, CDR2 FQGNSA. This CDR3 has 13 amino acids. V was clipped by 7 bases and J by 6 bases, with 15 bases between them. CDR3 region: CASTPTQAAEAFF. The CDR3 DNA follows: TGTGCCAGCACCCCGACCCAGGCAGCTGAAGCTTTCTTT.

This rearrangement joins TRBV7-6 to TRBJ2-3, with 11 positions matching TRBD2. The CDR3 contains 17 residues. Unmatched junction bases numbered 14, after V lost 5 bases and J lost 7 bases. CDR1 is SGHVS, CDR2 FNYEAQ, per germline. CDR3 protein: CASSTLEGSGGVNTQYF. The CDR3 DNA reads as TGTGCCAGCAGCACCCTCGAGGGTAGCGGGGGGGTGAATACGCAGTATTTT. Using reference TRBV7-6 and TRBJ2-3 for the parts outside the CDR3, the full variable domain is GAGVSQSPRYKVTKRGQDVALRCDPISGHVSLYWYRQALGQGPEFLTYFNYEAQQDKSGLPNDRFSAERPEGSISTLTIQRTEQRDSAMYRCASSTLEGSGGVNTQYFGPGTRLTVL.

V usage is TRBV10-2 and J usage is TRBJ1-1; D is unresolved. The V gene lost 9 bases and the J gene lost 4 bases, with 12 bases spanning the gap. The length of the CDR3 is 12 residues. The germline V gene has CDR1 WSHSY and CDR2 SAAADI. The CDR3: CASGGIGTEAFF. In DNA form, the CDR3 reads TGCGCCAGTGGAGGGATAGGCACTGAAGCTTTCTTT.

The gene calls are TRBV18 and TRBJ2-1; D uncertain. V gave up 0 bases and J gave up 0 bases, with 9 bases separating them. This CDR3 region has 16 residues. Germline CDR1 KGHSH, CDR2 LQKENI. CDR3 sequence (DNA): TGTGCCAGCTCACCACCCGCCAGGAGCTCCTACAATGAGCAGTTCTTC. As protein: CASSPPARSSYNEQFF.

This rearrangement joins TRBV2 to TRBJ2-3; D not resolved. Per germline, CDR1 SNHLY and CDR2 FYNNEI. The ends were cut back, 0 bases at V and 7 bases at J, with 2 bases in the middle. The CDR3 spans 11 residues. The CDR3 DNA is TGTGCCAGCAGTGAAGCTTATACGCAGTATTTT. Translation: CASSEAYTQYF. Variable domain in full (rest from reference TRBV2 and TRBJ2-3): EPEVTQTPSHQVTQMGQEVILRCVPISNHLYFYWYRQILGQKVEFLVSFYNNEISEKSEIFDDQFSVERPDGSNFTLKIRSTKLEDSAMYFCASSEAYTQYFGPGTRLTVL.

The chain links TRBV2 to TRBJ1-6, with D possibly TRBD1 on 6 matching bases. CDR3 length: 16 amino acids. Germline CDR1 is SNHLY and CDR2 is FYNNEI. Trimming pared 6 bases from V and 7 bases from J, leaving 19 bases between. CDR3 in DNA: TGTGCCAGCAGCGTCGAGACCGTCAGGGGAAATTCACCCCTCCACTTT. Amino acid sequence: CASSVETVRGNSPLHF.

CDR3 sequence: CASSVQGTNYGYTF. The CDR3 coding sequence is TGTGCCAGCAGCGTTCAGGGGACAAACTATGGCTACACCTTC. V gene TRBV9 combines with J gene TRBJ1-2; perhaps TRBD1 as D (6 bases). CDR3 length: 14 residues. Trimming left V 2 bases short and J 2 bases short, with 10 bases between. Germline CDR1 reads SGDLS; CDR2 reads YYNGEE.

J is TRBJ1-2 and V is TRBV24-1, with D possibly being TRBD1 (5 bases). CDR1 is KGHDR and CDR2 is SFDVKD in the germline V gene. The CDR3 spans 13 residues. Deletions cut 4 bases from V and 4 bases from J, with 9 bases between. This chain's CDR3 is CATSEQGFYGYTF. The DNA for the CDR3 is TGTGCCACCAGTGAGCAGGGCTTCTATGGCTACACCTTC.

The rearrangement links TRBV29-1 to TRBJ1-3; 7 positions agree with TRBD1. The CDR3 covers 14 residues. Per the germline V gene, CDR1 is SQVTM and CDR2 is ANQGSEA. The V and J ends lost 6 bases and 4 bases, in that order; junction bases with no gene match: 9. The CDR3 region has the DNA TGCAGCGTGCGCACCGGGACAGACGGAAACACCATATATTTT. Translated: CSVRTGTDGNTIYF.

V is TRBV6-5 and J is TRBJ1-4; D might be TRBD1 (5 bases). CDR1 is MNHEY and CDR2 is SVGAGI in the germline V gene. CDR3 length: 14 amino acids. V was shortened by 0 bases and J by 5 bases, with 7 bases between the two germline ends. The CDR3 reads CASSYSGGNEKLFF. In DNA, the CDR3 is TGTGCCAGCAGTTACTCCGGGGGAAATGAAAAACTGTTTTTT.

The CDR3, as DNA: TGTGCCAGCAGCTCGCACCCGGGACAGGTCCAAGAGACCCAGTACTTC. It yields the protein CASSSHPGQVQETQYF. The V and J genes are TRBV7-8 and TRBJ2-5; the match to TRBD1 covers 8 bases. J gave up 1 base and V 4 bases, and 8 bases lay outside the gene matches. This CDR3 has 16 amino acids. Germline V gene lookup returns CDR1 SGHVS and CDR2 FQNEAQ.